The TCR beta chain under discussion was sequenced for a study of graft-versus-host responses after intestinal transplantation. As for the study in general: Each transplant was multivisceral, liver-intestinal, or isolated intestinal. Anti-thymocyte globulin induction, then tacrolimus and steroids for about three years, went to all recipients.

As concerns this clone: Antigen: not known.

This CDR3 spans 14 amino acids. V lost 4 bases and J 5 bases, leaving 14 bases between the germline ends. From germline, CDR1 is MDHEN and CDR2 SYDVKM. Study outcomes and limitations: In patients with graft-donor T cell macrochimerism, allograft graft-versus-host to host-versus-graft clonal ratios were high. Analysis identified GvH clones in recipient marrow, with some appearing first in ileum or blood.

Method: immunoSEQ multiplex PCR; TCRdb's copy keeps in-frame clones and lacks some. The sample holds over 120,000 clones; 92% are singletons and the top ten take roughly 0.19%. The clonotype was recovered from a human donor who received an intestinal transplant. The genes are TRBV28 and TRBJ1-1, with D perhaps TRBD1 (5 bases). The starting material was unstimulated CD4+ T cells sorted from spleen or lymph node cells, obtained before intestinal transplant. Written as DNA, the CDR3 is TGTGCCAGCAGTTACAGGTCCCGGGGGACTGAAGCTTTCTTT. Amino acids: CASSYRSRGTEAFF.